These 22 T cell receptor beta chains came from one sample sequenced in a study of T-cell reconstitution after alpha-beta-depleted transplantation in children. Preparing the TCRbeta library involved the use of unique molecular identifiers. TCRdb fed the PCR reads into MiXCR, producing one record per CDR3 protein. The table shows approximately 230,000 distinct CDR3 sequences, with 20% to 30% occurring only once. The sequencing here drew on PBMCs, mostly from graft donor cells, taken 360 days after TCRalphabeta/CD19-depleted stem cell transplant. Source of these receptors: a female patient aged 2-9 years who had a stem cell transplant for congenital amegakaryocytic thrombocytopenia, so the T cells may come from the graft donor.

V and J are TRBV4-3 and TRBJ2-1; D not certain. This CDR3 is 17 amino acids long. Germline V CDR1 and CDR2: LGHNA, YSLEER. V dropped 4 bases and J dropped 10 bases, with 26 bases sitting between them. The CDR3 DNA reads TGCGCCAGCAGCCCCCTCCTCCGTTTATCTCCGAACGAGGAGCAGTTCTTC. Translation: CASSPLLRLSPNEEQFF.

This clonotype was observed a few times. V gene TRBV4-3 combines with J gene TRBJ2-7, with TRBD2 matching 14 bases. Germline trimming cut 4 bases from V and 4 bases from J; bases unmatched to any gene: 6. Germline assignment: CDR1 LGHNA and CDR2 YSLEER. The CDR3 loop spans 16 amino acids. CDR3 nucleotides: TGCGCCAGCAGCCGCCGACTAGCGGGAGGGTTTTACGAGCAGTACTTC. Amino acid sequence: CASSRRLAGGFYEQYF.

The chain has TRBV20-1 and TRBJ2-5, with 12 bases identical to TRBD2. V dropped 2 bases and J dropped 4; count of bases not matched to a gene: 5. The CDR3 has 15 amino acids. Germline CDR1 DFQATT, CDR2 SNEGSKA (reference sequence). CDR3 DNA sequence: TGCAGTGCTAGACCTGTGACTAGCGGGAGAGAGACCCAGTACTTC. Translation gives CSARPVTSGRETQYF.

The V and J genes are TRBV20-1 and TRBJ2-7; 8 positions agree with TRBD2. J was trimmed by 0 bases and V by 6 bases; bases with no gene match: 7. The CDR3 has 14 amino acids. Germline CDR1 and CDR2: DFQATT and SNEGSKA (reference sequence). DNA for the CDR3: TGCAGTGCGAAGAAGCGGGGGAGCTCCTACGAGCAGTACTTC. It codes for CSAKKRGSSYEQYF.

This clonotype has just a few counts. V is TRBV28 and J is TRBJ2-5, with D possibly TRBD2 on 5 matching bases. The V end was cut by 1 base, the J end by 5 bases, with 17 bases between. CDR3 length: 16 residues. The germline V gene encodes CDR1 MDHEN and CDR2 SYDVKM. CDR3 protein: CASSLYLARKEETQYF. CDR3 sequence (DNA): TGTGCCAGCAGTTTATACCTAGCCCGAAAGGAGGAGACCCAGTACTTC.

This sequence joins TRBV5-1 and TRBJ2-7, with D hard to call. CDR3 length: 13 amino acids. V was cut by 5 bases and J by 1 base, with 10 bases left in between. Germline lookup yields CDR1 SGHRS and CDR2 YFSETQ. CDR3 DNA sequence: TGCGCCAGCAGATACACGGGTTCCTACGAGCAGTACTTC. This codes for CASRYTGSYEQYF.

This clonotype was counted between two and nine times. The rearrangement links TRBV4-1 to TRBJ2-6; maybe TRBD2 (5 bases). CDR3 length: 18 residues. Germline loops: CDR1 MGHRA, CDR2 YSYEKL. With 0 bases removed from V and 2 bases from J, the gap between germline ends came to 14 bases. The CDR3 bases are TGCGCCAGCAGCCAAGATGGGCAGCGGACCCCTGGGGCCAACGTCCTGACTTTC. It encodes CASSQDGQRTPGANVLTF.

On this clonotype itself: Without the conserved terminal phenylalanine or tryptophan, this CDR3 likely stems from a read error. It is unclear where the CDR3 begins or ends on the DNA, so no DNA is shown, and the CDR3 is as TCRdb lists it. V usage is TRBV30 and J usage is TRBJ2-1. Germline CDR1 and CDR2: GTSNPN and SVGIG (reference sequence). Including both end residues, the CDR3 is 8 amino acids long. The chain's CDR3 is CAWSPVGY.

The chain recombines TRBV12-3 or TRBV12-4 with TRBJ2-2; 9 nucleotides line up with TRBD1. Unmatched junction bases numbered 8, after V lost 5 bases and J lost 4 bases. The CDR3 sequence is 16 residues long. The CDR3 loop reads CASSPGTGIFTGELFF. CDR3 sequence (DNA): TGTGCCAGCAGTCCCGGGACAGGGATTTTCACCGGGGAGCTGTTTTTT.

The V gene is TRBV7-6, the J gene TRBJ2-2; TRBD1 aligns across 8 bases. CDR1 is SGHVS and CDR2 is FNYEAQ in the germline V gene. The CDR3 has 15 amino acids. The V and J ends lost 3 bases and 6 bases, in that order; junction bases with no gene match: 6. CDR3 nucleotides: TGTGCCAGCAGCTTCCGGACAGGGCGCTCCGGGGAGCTGTTTTTT. Encoded protein: CASSFRTGRSGELFF.

V is TRBV20-1 and J is TRBJ1-5, with 10 bases lining up with TRBD1. The length of the CDR3 is 14 residues. The germline CDR1 and CDR2 sequences are DFQATT and SNEGSKA (reference sequence). The V gene end was trimmed by 5 bases and the J gene end by 6 bases; junction bases not matched to a gene: 7. The CDR3 spells CSAAPGTGVQPQHF. CDR3 sequence (DNA): TGCAGTGCTGCCCCCGGGACAGGGGTTCAGCCCCAGCATTTT.

This clonotype was seen just once. The gene calls are TRBV30 and TRBJ1-2; D gene uncertain. In germline, CDR1 is GTSNPN, CDR2 SVGIG (reference sequence). The CDR3 loop spans 12 amino acids. Trimming took off 2 bases at V and 6 bases at J, with 10 bases between the two ends. The CDR3 reads CAWSIGLDGYTF. The DNA for the CDR3 is TGTGCCTGGAGTATTGGACTAGATGGCTACACCTTC.

In this sample, this clonotype turned up a few times. V is TRBV11-2 and J is TRBJ2-5; 7 bases map to TRBD2. V was pared by 4 bases and J by 5 bases, with 13 bases of the junction left unmatched. The germline CDR1 and CDR2 sequences are SGHAT and FQNNGV. This CDR3 has 16 amino acids. The CDR3 loop is CASSSLRGVWGETQYF. CDR3 DNA sequence: TGTGCCAGCAGCTCTCTCCGGGGGGTCTGGGGGGAGACCCAGTACTTC.

This clonotype was counted between two and nine times. The V gene is TRBV5-4, the J gene TRBJ1-2; D not resolved. Trimming cost V 2 bases and J 0 bases, with 14 bases left between them. Germline CDR1 reads SGHNT; CDR2 reads YYREEE (reference sequence). The CDR3 consists of 16 residues. The CDR3 DNA reads as TGTGCCAGCAGCTTACGGTCTTGGGCCCCTAACTATGGCTACACCTTC. Protein: CASSLRSWAPNYGYTF.

Of note for this clonotype: This may come from a read error, since a much larger clone is one base off. The rearrangement uses TRBV20-1 and TRBJ1-1; a weak D match, TRBD1 (6 bases). The germline CDR1 and CDR2 sequences are DFQATT and SNEGSKA (reference sequence). V lost 5 bases, J lost 1 base, and 11 bases lay in between. This CDR3 region has 13 residues. The CDR3 protein is CSASWGRNTEAFF. The CDR3, as DNA: TGCAGTGCTTCATGGGGGCGGAACACTGAAGCTTTCTTT.

This clonotype was detected only a few times. V gene TRBV5-1 combines with J gene TRBJ2-7; weak D call: TRBD2 (6 bases). Trimming removed 4 bases at V and 2 bases at J, with 13 bases between. CDR1 is SGHRS and CDR2 is YFSETQ in the germline V gene. The CDR3 is made up of 14 amino acids. As DNA, the CDR3 is TGCGCCAGCAGCACGGACTACCCAACCTACGAGCAGTACTTC. It encodes CASSTDYPTYEQYF.

DNA of the CDR3: TGCAGCGTTGTGCACTCAGGGTTTCGAGAGACCCAGTACTTC. This translates into CSVVHSGFRETQYF. This chain links TRBV29-1 with TRBJ2-5, with D tentatively TRBD1 (5 bases). Trimming stripped 4 bases from V and 4 bases from J, with 16 bases between. The CDR3 loop spans 14 amino acids. The V gene's germline CDR1 is SQVTM and CDR2 ANQGSEA. The whole variable domain, filled in from reference TRBV29-1 and TRBJ2-5, reads SAVISQKPSRDICQRGTSLTIQCQVDSQVTMMFWYRQQPGQSLTLIATANQGSEATYESGFVIDKFPISRPNLTFSTLTVSNMSPEDSSIYLCSVVHSGFRETQYFGPGTRLLVL.

This chain connects TRBV5-1 to TRBJ2-5; D tentatively reads TRBD1 or TRBD2 (6 bases each). Trimming stripped 0 bases from V and 1 base from J, with 19 bases between. The germline V gene has CDR1 SGHRS and CDR2 YFSETQ. The CDR3 covers 18 residues. In DNA, the CDR3 is TGCGCCAGCAGCTTGGCCCCTTCGGGGGCCGTCCCCCAAGAGACCCAGTACTTC. The encoded protein is CASSLAPSGAVPQETQYF.

Details on this clonotype: The conserved final phenylalanine or tryptophan is absent from the CDR3, which likely points to a read error. V is TRBV4-1 and J is TRBJ2-1; 8 bases are a match to TRBD2. Trimming took 0 bases from V and 6 from J; bases not matched to a gene: 19. This CDR3 region has 20 residues. Germline assignment: CDR1 MGHRA and CDR2 YSYEKL. The CDR3 loop is CASSQDRKISGGGRGNEQFL. Written as DNA, the CDR3 is TGCGCCAGCAGCCAAGATCGAAAAATTAGCGGCGGGGGGAGGGGCAATGAGCAGTTCTTG.

The chain is built from TRBV5-1 and TRBJ2-3, with 8 bases matching TRBD2. Germline V gene lookup returns CDR1 SGHRS and CDR2 YFSETQ. Unmatched junction bases numbered 5, after V lost 4 bases and J lost 1 base. The CDR3 is 15 amino acids. The CDR3 nucleotides read TGCGCCAGCAGCGAAGCAGCGGGGGGCACAGATACGCAGTATTTT. This sequence encodes CASSEAAGGTDTQYF.

This sequence joins TRBV5-1 and TRBJ2-3; D unclear. The CDR3 runs 15 residues. V shed 2 bases and J shed 1 base, with 11 bases lying between them. Germline V CDR1 and CDR2: SGHRS, YFSETQ. Written as DNA, the CDR3 is TGCGCCAGCAGCTTAAGGCAGACGCGCACAGATACGCAGTATTTT. Its translation: CASSLRQTRTDTQYF. Together with reference TRBV5-1 and TRBJ2-3, the CDR3 gives the full variable domain: KAGVTQTPRYLIKTRGQQVTLSCSPISGHRSVSWYQQTPGQGLQFLFEYFSETQRNKGNFPGRFSGRQFSNSRSEMNVSTLELGDSALYLCASSLRQTRTDTQYFGPGTRLTVL.

V gene TRBV2 combines with J gene TRBJ2-7, with D possibly being TRBD1 (6 bases). This CDR3 spans 14 amino acids. V was clipped by 5 bases and J by 0 bases, with 11 bases between them. The germline CDR1 and CDR2 sequences are SNHLY and FYNNEI. Here the CDR3 reads CASSPKTGSYEQYF. The CDR3 DNA follows: TGTGCCAGCAGTCCAAAGACAGGCTCCTACGAGCAGTACTTC.